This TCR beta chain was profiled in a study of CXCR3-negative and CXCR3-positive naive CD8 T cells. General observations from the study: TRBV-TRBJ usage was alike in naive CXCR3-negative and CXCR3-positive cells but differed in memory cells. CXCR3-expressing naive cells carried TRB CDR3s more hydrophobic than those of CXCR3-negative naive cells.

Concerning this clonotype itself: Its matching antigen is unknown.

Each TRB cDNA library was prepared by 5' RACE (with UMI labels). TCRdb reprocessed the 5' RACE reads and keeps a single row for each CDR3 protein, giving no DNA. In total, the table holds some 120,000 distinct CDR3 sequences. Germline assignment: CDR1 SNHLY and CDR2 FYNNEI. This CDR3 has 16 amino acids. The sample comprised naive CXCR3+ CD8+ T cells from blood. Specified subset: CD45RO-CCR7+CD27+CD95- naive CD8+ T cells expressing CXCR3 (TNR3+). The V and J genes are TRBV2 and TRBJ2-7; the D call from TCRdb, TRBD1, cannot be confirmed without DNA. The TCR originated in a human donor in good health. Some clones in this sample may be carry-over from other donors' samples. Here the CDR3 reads CASSGVGQGLSYEQYF.